This TCR beta chain originates from a study of PD-L1 blockade in urothelial cancer. About the study: Analysis of the blood was performed 3 weeks (second dose) and 6 weeks after treatment start.

Losses at the gene ends were 5 bases for V and 8 bases for J; bases not matched to a gene: 11. The CDR3 runs to 14 residues. Per the germline V gene, CDR1 is LNHDA and CDR2 is SQIVND (reference sequence). The repertoire was sequenced with immunoSEQ multiplex PCR; TCRdb's copy has only in-frame clones and lacks some. Here the sample spans 25,000 to 35,000 clones, around 87% being singletons. The TCR originated in a man aged 50-59 years with urothelial cancer. The input for sequencing was PBMCs, taken around atezolizumab (anti-PD-L1) treatment. This rearrangement joins TRBV19 to TRBJ2-5; TRBD2 matches 7 bases. The CDR3, as DNA: TGTGCCAGTAGTCCCGGGACTACCCAATTTACCCAGTACTTC. The encoded protein is CASSPGTTQFTQYF.